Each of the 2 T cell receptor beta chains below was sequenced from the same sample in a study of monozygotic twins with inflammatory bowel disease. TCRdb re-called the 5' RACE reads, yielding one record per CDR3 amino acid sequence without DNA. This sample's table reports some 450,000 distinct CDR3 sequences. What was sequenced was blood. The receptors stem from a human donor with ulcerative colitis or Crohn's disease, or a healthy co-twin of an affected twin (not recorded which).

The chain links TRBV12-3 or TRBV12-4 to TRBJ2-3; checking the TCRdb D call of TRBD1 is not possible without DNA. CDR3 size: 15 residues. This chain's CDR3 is CASSLTGAGTDTQYF.

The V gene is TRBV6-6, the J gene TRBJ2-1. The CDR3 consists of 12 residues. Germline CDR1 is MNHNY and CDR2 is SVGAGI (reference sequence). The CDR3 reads CASSYSSYEQFF.